The next 29 T cell receptor beta chains were all read from a single sample in a study of cytomegalovirus exposure and HLA in healthy donors. In the PCR, 60 Vbeta and 13 Jbeta primers were used. Sequencing was performed with immunoSEQ multiplex PCR; in TCRdb, only in-frame clones are kept and a portion is missing. The top ten clones hold under 7% of a sample with 55,000 to 70,000 clones, about 84% of them seen once. Sample: PBMCs. Receptor source: a male donor in good health and CMV-seronegative.

The V call is TRBV6-6, the J call TRBJ2-5, with 7 nucleotides matching TRBD2. This CDR3 comprises 13 residues. Looked up from germline, CDR1 is MNHNY and CDR2 is SVGAGI (reference sequence). Germline trimming cut 7 bases from V and 8 bases from J; bases unmatched to any gene: 10. Written as DNA, the CDR3 is TGTGCCAGCACCCCTGGGGGGGGAATCACCCAGTACTTC. Amino acids: CASTPGGGITQYF.

The rearrangement joins TRBV4-3 to TRBJ2-3; 8 nucleotides line up with TRBD2. The V gene's germline CDR1 is LGHNA and CDR2 YSLEER. Trimming at V came to 1 base and at J to 3 bases, leaving 3 bases not matched to a gene. The CDR3 consists of 15 residues. The CDR3 sequence: CASSQARGGTDTQYF. The CDR3 DNA is TGCGCCAGCAGCCAAGCCCGGGGGGGGACAGATACGCAGTATTTT.

The rearrangement uses TRBV6-1 and TRBJ1-2; D is unclear. V lost 1 base and J 0 bases, leaving 12 bases between the germline ends. This CDR3 comprises 16 residues. Germline V gene sequence: CDR1 MNHNS, CDR2 SASEGT. CDR3 in amino acids: CASSEVGEPANYGYTF. CDR3 DNA sequence: TGTGCCAGCAGTGAAGTTGGGGAGCCCGCTAACTATGGCTACACCTTC.

This chain joins TRBV6-5 and TRBJ2-3; 8 bases line up with TRBD2. V dropped 5 bases and J dropped 6; count of bases not matched to a gene: 4. The CDR3 covers 13 residues. The V gene's germline CDR1 is MNHEY and CDR2 SVGAGI. The CDR3 sequence: CASSAGGADTQYF. CDR3 nucleotides: TGTGCCAGCAGTGCCGGGGGGGCGGATACGCAGTATTTT.

V is TRBV5-6 and J is TRBJ1-1; D is unresolved. The CDR3 is 16 amino acids. Germline CDR1 SGHDT, CDR2 YYEEEE. The V end lost 0 bases, the J end lost 1 base, and 13 bases lay between the germline ends. The DNA for the CDR3 is TGTGCCAGCAGCTTGGTAGCTCATGCCCCGAACACTGAAGCTTTCTTT. It codes for CASSLVAHAPNTEAFF.

The rearrangement joins TRBV5-4 to TRBJ2-7; 10 positions agree with TRBD2. The CDR3 has 17 residues. V trimming: 0 bases; J trimming: 3 bases; junction bases outside the gene matches: 9. CDR1 and CDR2 (germline): SGHNT, YYREEE (reference sequence). CDR3 region: CASSLGDSSGGFYEQYF. CDR3 bases: TGTGCCAGCAGCTTGGGAGACTCTAGCGGGGGATTCTACGAGCAGTACTTC.

V and J are TRBV7-3 and TRBJ1-2; tentatively, D is TRBD1 (6 bases). CDR1 is SGHTA and CDR2 is FQGTGA in the germline V gene. The CDR3 has 18 amino acids. V lost 1 base, J lost 0 bases, and 18 bases lay in between. The CDR3 DNA follows: TGTGCCAGCAGCTTAAACCCCCCCGCGACAGGTTCTAACTATGGCTACACCTTC. It is translated as CASSLNPPATGSNYGYTF. The variable domain in full, completed from reference TRBV7-3 and TRBJ1-2, reads GAGVSQTPSNKVTEKGKYVELRCDPISGHTALYWYRQSLGQGPEFLIYFQGTGAADDSGLPNDRFFAVRPEGSVSTLKIQRTERGDSAVYLCASSLNPPATGSNYGYTFGSGTRLTVV.

This chain links TRBV5-1 with TRBJ1-4; a possible D gene is TRBD1 (5 bases). Trimming took 0 bases from V and 4 from J, leaving 7 bases between them. This CDR3 contains 14 residues. Germline V lookup: CDR1 SGHRS, CDR2 YFSETQ. The CDR3 DNA reads as TGCGCCAGCAGCTTGGACAGGTTTAATGAAAAACTGTTTTTT. Its translation is CASSLDRFNEKLFF.

The J gene is TRBJ1-1, the V gene TRBV29-1; 7 bases fit TRBD1. The V segment lost 4 bases and the J segment 5 bases; nucleotides outside the gene matches: 7. CDR3 length: 13 amino acids. The germline CDR1 and CDR2 sequences are SQVTM and ANQGSEA. The CDR3 sequence is CSVVEGARTEAFF. The CDR3 DNA follows: TGCAGCGTTGTGGAGGGGGCGCGTACTGAAGCTTTCTTT. Together with reference TRBV29-1 and TRBJ1-1, the CDR3 gives the full variable domain: SAVISQKPSRDICQRGTSLTIQCQVDSQVTMMFWYRQQPGQSLTLIATANQGSEATYESGFVIDKFPISRPNLTFSTLTVSNMSPEDSSIYLCSVVEGARTEAFFGQGTRLTVV.

CDR3 residues: CASSLDGMVESPLHF. The DNA for the CDR3 is TGCGCCAGCAGCTTAGACGGGATGGTGGAATCACCCCTCCACTTT. The gene calls are TRBV5-1 and TRBJ1-6; D is undetermined. The CDR3 extends over 15 amino acids. The V gene lost 2 bases and the J gene lost 10 bases, with 16 bases spanning the gap. Per germline, CDR1 SGHRS and CDR2 YFSETQ.

The chain recombines TRBV7-8 with TRBJ2-2; maybe TRBD2 (6 bases). Per germline, CDR1 SGHVS and CDR2 FQNEAQ. With 1 base removed from V and 2 bases from J, the gap between germline ends came to 14 bases. CDR3 length: 17 amino acids. For the CDR3, the DNA is TGTGCCAGCAGCTTAGGGCGGGGCTCCCTAAACACCGGGGAGCTGTTTTTT. Residues: CASSLGRGSLNTGELFF.

The chain joins TRBV2 to TRBJ2-1; D might be TRBD2 (5 bases). The V end lost 5 bases, the J end lost 6 bases, and 11 bases lay between the germline ends. The CDR3 covers 13 residues. CDR1 and CDR2 (germline): SNHLY, FYNNEI. The CDR3 sequence: CASSMTRGNEQFF. CDR3 in DNA: TGTGCCAGCAGTATGACTCGGGGCAATGAGCAGTTCTTC.

In nucleotides, the CDR3 is TGTGCCAGCAGTGAAAATCCTCAGTACACAGATACGCAGTATTTT. Translated: CASSENPQYTDTQYF. The chain links TRBV6-1 to TRBJ2-3; D not certain. The V gene's germline CDR1 is MNHNS and CDR2 SASEGT. The CDR3 runs 15 residues. Trimming shortened V by 2 bases and J by 2 bases, and 11 bases separated the two germline ends.

The V call is TRBV4-3, the J call TRBJ2-6, with D maybe TRBD1 (5 bases). Germline V gives CDR1 LGHNA, CDR2 YSLEER. The length of the CDR3 is 16 residues. Between the trimmed V and J ends, which lost 1 base and 4 bases, there was a span of 11 bases. The DNA of the CDR3 is TGCGCCAGCAGCCAAGGAACCAGGACAGGGGCCAACGTCCTGACTTTC. It encodes CASSQGTRTGANVLTF.

The rearrangement uses TRBV19 and TRBJ1-1; a weak D match, TRBD1 (5 bases). Trimming took off 4 bases at V and 11 bases at J, with 20 bases between the two ends. The CDR3 is 14 amino acids. The germline V gene encodes CDR1 LNHDA and CDR2 SQIVND (reference sequence). CDR3 loop: CASSTQGELRSAFF. In DNA, the CDR3 is TGTGCCAGTAGTACCCAGGGTGAATTGCGATCGGCTTTCTTT.

This chain uses TRBV11-2 with TRBJ2-6; no definite D call. Germline lookup yields CDR1 SGHAT and CDR2 FQNNGV. V lost 4 bases to trimming and J lost 2 bases, with 6 bases between them. The CDR3 totals 14 residues. CDR3 loop: CASSSPTGANVLTF. CDR3 nucleotide sequence: TGTGCCAGCAGCTCCCCCACTGGGGCCAACGTCCTGACTTTC.

V gene TRBV10-3 combines with J gene TRBJ2-2; D is unresolved. CDR3 length equals 14 residues. CDR1 and CDR2 (germline): ENHRY, SYGVKD. Deletions cut 2 bases from V and 3 bases from J, with 7 bases between. The CDR3 coding sequence is TGTGCCATCAGTGAGGTACAGTACACCGGGGAGCTGTTTTTT. The encoded protein is CAISEVQYTGELFF.

This clone came up once. The chain has TRBV7-7 and TRBJ1-1; D not resolved. This CDR3 spans 14 amino acids. The V gene's germline CDR1 is SSHAT and CDR2 FNYEAQ (reference sequence). Trimming took off 5 bases at V and 1 base at J, with 11 bases between the two ends. The CDR3 loop is CASSPIGGNTEAFF. In DNA form, the CDR3 reads TGTGCCAGCAGCCCCATCGGAGGGAACACTGAAGCTTTCTTT.

This clone was seen just once. The CDR3 coding sequence is TGCGCCAGCAGCCTAGCGGGGGGCGGCGGAGAGACCCAGTACTTC. This codes for CASSLAGGGGETQYF. This sequence joins TRBV5-1 and TRBJ2-5; 11 bases line up with TRBD2. The CDR3 is 15 amino acids. The germline V gene encodes CDR1 SGHRS and CDR2 YFSETQ. V lost 4 bases to trimming and J lost 4 bases; unmatched junction nucleotides: 6.

The CDR3 DNA follows: TGTGCCAGCAGCAACGAGGACAGCGGCACTGAAGCTTTCTTT. Amino acid sequence: CASSNEDSGTEAFF. The chain is built from TRBV6-1 and TRBJ1-1, with D perhaps matching TRBD1 (6 bases). The length of the CDR3 is 14 residues. Germline CDR1 and CDR2: MNHNS and SASEGT. The V and J ends lost 6 bases and 4 bases respectively, with 15 bases between them.

V and J are TRBV5-1 and TRBJ2-2; TRBD2 is a possible D gene (6 bases). The CDR3 has 16 amino acids. V was pared by 3 bases and J by 2 bases, with 14 bases between. The germline gives CDR1 SGHRS, CDR2 YFSETQ. This CDR3 is CASSWAERANTGELFF. The CDR3 DNA is TGCGCCAGCAGCTGGGCCGAGCGGGCCAACACCGGGGAGCTGTTTTTT.

This clone was counted a single time. The gene calls are TRBV27 and TRBJ1-2, with D perhaps matching TRBD1 (6 bases). The V and J ends lost 6 bases and 7 bases respectively, with 18 bases between them. Germline V gene sequence: CDR1 MNHEY, CDR2 SMNVEV (reference sequence). The CDR3 has 14 amino acids. CDR3 DNA: TGTGCCAGCAGCATTGGACAGATGGCGGCTGGCTACACCTTC. This gives the protein CASSIGQMAAGYTF.

This sequence joins TRBV6-5 and TRBJ2-7, with 9 nucleotides matching TRBD1. This CDR3 spans 14 amino acids. Germline CDR1 reads MNHEY; CDR2 reads SVGAGI. Trimming took 3 bases from V and 3 from J; bases not matched to a gene: 3. The CDR3: CASSYVGQGYEQYF. CDR3 sequence (DNA): TGTGCCAGCAGTTATGTGGGACAGGGCTACGAGCAGTACTTC.

This rearrangement joins TRBV7-9 to TRBJ2-1; 13 bases are a match to TRBD2. With V trimmed by 11 bases and J by 0 bases, 10 bases remained unmatched. CDR3 length: 17 amino acids. From germline, CDR1 is SEHNR and CDR2 FQNEAQ (reference sequence). The CDR3, as DNA: TGTGCCGTACCGGGACTAGCGGGGATTTTCTCCTACAATGAGCAGTTCTTC. Protein sequence: CAVPGLAGIFSYNEQFF.

The V gene is TRBV4-3, the J gene TRBJ2-1, with unresolved D. This CDR3 has 13 residues. The germline V and J ends were trimmed by 0 bases and 10 bases, with 10 bases remaining between them. Germline CDR1 LGHNA, CDR2 YSLEER. For the CDR3, the DNA is TGCGCCAGCAGCCAAGAAATAACGCGGGAGCAGTTCTTC. This codes for CASSQEITREQFF.

The chain is built from TRBV2 and TRBJ2-5, with 10 bases fitting TRBD2. The ends lost 6 bases at V and 3 bases at J; junction bases unmatched: 4. The germline V gene encodes CDR1 SNHLY and CDR2 FYNNEI. CDR3 length: 14 residues. CDR3 sequence (DNA): TGTGCCAGCAGACCTAGCGGGGGCGAAGAGACCCAGTACTTC. Protein: CASRPSGGEETQYF. Looking up the rest from reference TRBV2 and TRBJ2-5 gives the full variable domain: EPEVTQTPSHQVTQMGQEVILRCVPISNHLYFYWYRQILGQKVEFLVSFYNNEISEKSEIFDDQFSVERPDGSNFTLKIRSTKLEDSAMYFCASRPSGGEETQYFGPGTRLLVL.

V and J are TRBV13 and TRBJ2-2, with TRBD1 identical over 7 bases. This CDR3 spans 14 amino acids. CDR1 PRHDT and CDR2 FYEKMQ come from the germline V gene (reference sequence). Trimming removed 7 bases from V and 0 bases from J; junction bases left unmatched: 2. CDR3 nucleotide sequence: TGTGCCAGCAACGGACAGGCGAACACCGGGGAGCTGTTTTTT. Translation: CASNGQANTGELFF. Supplemented by reference TRBV13 and TRBJ2-2, the full variable domain reads AAGVIQSPRHLIKEKRETATLKCYPIPRHDTVYWYQQGPGQDPQFLISFYEKMQSDKGSIPDRFSAQQFSDYHSELNMSSLELGDSALYFCASNGQANTGELFFGEGSRLTVL.

This chain links TRBV13 with TRBJ2-7, with D maybe TRBD2 (6 bases). Germline V gene data show CDR1 as PRHDT and CDR2 as FYEKMQ (reference sequence). This CDR3 has 13 amino acids. V dropped 2 bases and J dropped 5 bases, with 10 bases sitting between them. CDR3 in amino acids: CASSLQQRDEQYF. For the CDR3, the DNA is TGTGCCAGCAGCTTACAACAGCGGGACGAGCAGTACTTC. The whole variable domain, filled in from reference TRBV13 and TRBJ2-7, reads AAGVIQSPRHLIKEKRETATLKCYPIPRHDTVYWYQQGPGQDPQFLISFYEKMQSDKGSIPDRFSAQQFSDYHSELNMSSLELGDSALYFCASSLQQRDEQYFGPGTRLTVT.

This chain connects TRBV2 to TRBJ1-6; 9 positions match TRBD1. After removal of 8 bases from V and 7 bases from J, the junction contained 3 bases not matched to a gene. The length of the CDR3 is 13 residues. The germline V gene has CDR1 SNHLY and CDR2 FYNNEI. CDR3 in DNA: TGTGCCAGCGTCGGACAGGGGAATTCACCCCTCCACTTT. This gives the protein CASVGQGNSPLHF. Combining the CDR3 with reference TRBV2 and TRBJ1-6 gives the whole variable domain EPEVTQTPSHQVTQMGQEVILRCVPISNHLYFYWYRQILGQKVEFLVSFYNNEISEKSEIFDDQFSVERPDGSNFTLKIRSTKLEDSAMYFCASVGQGNSPLHFGNGTRLTVT.